This T cell receptor (beta chain) was observed in a study of yellow fever vaccine responses in identical twins. Study-wide results and limits: Reportedly, twins showed a vaccine T cell response that looked partly convergent and partly personalized.

Notes on this clonotype: Its antigen is unidentified.

TCRdb ran MiXCR on the RT-PCR reads and lists one entry per CDR3 protein. There are roughly 23,000 distinct CDR3 sequences in the sample; roughly 73% occur only once, and about 5% lies in the top ten. Trimming cost V 5 bases and J 6 bases; bases outside gene matches: 10. The CDR3 sequence is 14 residues long. Germline lookup yields CDR1 SQVTM and CDR2 ANQGSEA. This clonotype originated in a woman under 30 who received the yellow fever vaccine. This material consisted of T cells from blood (PBMCs), unsorted or a sorted subset (not recorded which), taken before or after yellow fever vaccination (not recorded which). The V gene is TRBV29-1, the J gene TRBJ2-1; the match to TRBD1 covers 7 bases. In DNA form, the CDR3 reads TGCAGCGTTCTCGTGACAGGGACGGTCAATGAGCAGTTCTTC. Translating it yields CSVLVTGTVNEQFF.